This record concerns one TCR beta chain sequence. Followed longitudinally, the Seattle patients had been enrolled during active infection. This sample was included in a study of blood T cell repertoires in COVID-19. Whole-study context: Samples taken during acute and convalescent COVID-19 were collected in the United States, Italy and Spain.

The CDR3 spans 14 residues. From germline, CDR1 is GTSNPN and CDR2 SVGIG (reference sequence). The ends lost 3 bases at V and 6 bases at J; junction bases unmatched: 6. Using immunoSEQ multiplex PCR, the repertoire was profiled, and TCRdb retains in-frame clones only, with some absent. The repertoire holds some 73,000 clones, 85% seen once, with around a tenth in the top ten. The specimen sequenced was peripheral blood. V usage is TRBV30 and J usage is TRBJ1-5; TRBD1 matches at 9 bases. The receptor's source is a man over 45 with COVID-19, enrolled during active disease. CDR3 DNA: TGTGCCTGGAGCCCAGGACAGGGGAGTCAGCCCCAGCATTTT. It is translated as CAWSPGQGSQPQHF. Filled out from reference TRBV30 and TRBJ1-5, the complete variable domain reads SQTIHQWPATLVQPVGSPLSLECTVEGTSNPNLYWYRQAAGRGLQLLFYSVGIGQISSEVPQNLSASRPQDRQFILSSKKLLLSDSGFYLCAWSPGQGSQPQHFGDGTRLSIL.